This T cell receptor (beta chain) was documented in a study of PD-1 blockade in classical Hodgkin lymphoma. Points from the study as a whole: Lower baseline TCR diversity marked trial partial responders and progressors.

Method: immunoSEQ multiplex PCR; TCRdb's copy keeps in-frame clones and lacks some. This table has just under 65,000 clones, 91% appearing once. Note on this clone: Antigen unknown. The sample holds other DNA sequences that translate to the same CDR3.

V dropped 3 bases and J dropped 0 bases, with 6 bases sitting between them. The CDR3 has 13 amino acids. CDR1 is MNHEY, CDR2 SMNVEV, per germline (reference sequence). Stated time point: cycle 4 day 1 (C4D1), after six to seven weeks of nivolumab. Autologous stem cell transplantation was followed by relapse in every patient, and brentuximab vedotin exposure varied. Under best response, outcomes were complete response, partial response or progressive disease. The V call is TRBV27, the J call TRBJ2-7; no clear D. The source of this sequence is a human donor with classical Hodgkin lymphoma. The source material was peripheral blood mononuclear cells (PBMCs), sampled before the fourth cycle of nivolumab. The CDR3 spells CASSFGGSYEQYF. The CDR3 nucleotides are TGTGCCAGCAGTTTTGGCGGCTCCTACGAGCAGTACTTC.